A selection of T cell receptor beta chains follows, all from one sample in a study of cytomegalovirus exposure and HLA in healthy donors. Using immunoSEQ multiplex PCR, the repertoire was profiled, and TCRdb retains in-frame clones only, with some absent. The sample includes roughly 110,000 clones, over 65% of them seen just once. Specimen: PBMCs. These receptors all stem from a woman aged 25-40 years in good health and CMV-seropositive. The CDR3 runs from the conserved cysteine through the conserved F or W. Fields, in order: V gene, J gene, D gene, clone size, CDR3 protein, CDR3 DNA. D genes are given only for firm matches. Some rows have no size entry. The others give once, few or many, or a class for an expanded clone.

>TRBV4-1|TRBJ2-1|-|-
CASSQVFWFSSRFF
TGCGCCAGCAGCCAAGTCTTCTGGTTCTCTAGCCGATTCTTC
>TRBV25-1|TRBJ1-1|TRBD1|-
CASSTRQGSTEAFF
TGTGCCAGCAGTACCCGACAGGGAAGCACTGAAGCTTTCTTT
>TRBV2|TRBJ2-1|-|-
CASSESEYNEQFF
TGTGCCAGCAGTGAATCTGAGTACAATGAGCAGTTCTTC
>TRBV28|TRBJ2-7|-|-
CASSSPAGQTYEQYF
TGTGCCAGCAGTTCCCCGGCAGGGCAGACCTACGAGCAGTACTTC
>TRBV5-1|TRBJ1-1|-|-
CASTGQSPTEAFF
TGCGCCAGCACTGGACAGTCCCCCACTGAAGCTTTCTTT
>TRBV19|TRBJ2-3|-|-
CASSSIPTDTQYF
TGTGCCAGTAGTTCTATCCCCACAGATACGCAGTATTTT
>TRBV7-9|TRBJ2-7|-|once
CASSPAGIHEQYF
TGTGCCAGCAGCCCCGCGGGGATCCACGAGCAGTACTTC
>TRBV9|TRBJ2-7|TRBD1|-
CASSVVQGDEQYF
TGTGCCAGCAGCGTTGTACAGGGGGACGAGCAGTACTTC
>TRBV7-9|TRBJ1-1|-|-
CASILQGNTEAFF
TGTGCCAGCATCCTACAGGGAAACACTGAAGCTTTCTTT
>TRBV4-1|TRBJ1-5|-|once
CASSPQARTEYRQPQHF
TGCGCCAGCAGCCCGCAGGCTCGGACAGAGTATAGACAGCCCCAGCATTTT
>TRBV5-4|TRBJ1-1|TRBD1|-
CASSAGTATEAFF
TGTGCCAGCAGCGCCGGGACAGCCACTGAAGCTTTCTTT
>TRBV18|TRBJ1-5|-|-
CASSPSQGDNQPQHF
TGTGCCAGCTCACCATCACAGGGTGACAATCAGCCCCAGCATTTT
>TRBV27|TRBJ2-5|TRBD1|-
CASSSDRGRQETQYF
TGTGCCAGCAGCTCTGACAGGGGTCGGCAAGAGACCCAGTACTTC
>TRBV18|TRBJ1-5|TRBD1|-
CASSLGQGPNNQPQHF
TGTGCCAGCTCACTAGGACAGGGTCCCAACAATCAGCCCCAGCATTTT
>TRBV2|TRBJ1-5|-|-
CASSGESGVRQPQHF
TGTGCCAGCAGTGGAGAATCAGGGGTCAGGCAGCCCCAGCATTTT
>TRBV30|TRBJ1-6|TRBD1|-
CAWRVDRVFDSPLHF
TGTGCCTGGAGAGTCGACAGGGTGTTTGATTCACCCCTCCACTTT
>TRBV6-5|TRBJ1-2|TRBD1|-
CASSYSSGTGYGYTF
TGTGCCAGCAGTTACTCCTCAGGGACAGGCTATGGCTACACCTTC
>TRBV2|TRBJ2-5|TRBD2|once
CASSAQRGLQETQYF
TGTGCCAGCAGTGCACAGCGGGGGCTCCAAGAGACCCAGTACTTC
>TRBV5-4|TRBJ1-4|TRBD1|few
CASSPDPGGTNEKLFF
TGTGCCAGCAGCCCGGATCCAGGGGGTACTAATGAAAAACTGTTTTTT
>TRBV6-5|TRBJ1-4|TRBD1|once
CASSERGRGEKLFF
TGTGCCAGCAGTGAAAGGGGGCGCGGTGAAAAACTGTTTTTT
>TRBV5-4|TRBJ1-2|-|-
CASSSPGLDYGYTF
TGTGCCAGCAGCTCACCAGGGCTCGACTATGGCTACACCTTC
>TRBV6-5|TRBJ1-4|TRBD1|few
CASSSGQEDEKLFF
TGTGCCAGCAGTTCGGGACAGGAGGATGAAAAACTGTTTTTT
>TRBV30|TRBJ2-1|-|-
CAWSVSYNEQFF
TGTGCCTGGAGTGTGTCTTACAATGAGCAGTTCTTC
>TRBV6-1|TRBJ2-7|-|-
CASSFPGSSYEQYF
TGTGCCAGCAGTTTTCCCGGGAGCTCCTACGAGCAGTACTTC
>TRBV30|TRBJ2-7|TRBD2|few
CAWTAGGNSYEQYF
TGTGCCTGGACCGCGGGAGGGAATTCCTACGAGCAGTACTTC
>TRBV6-1|TRBJ1-3|-|few
CASSDRALAGNTIYF
TGTGCCAGCAGTGACAGGGCTTTAGCTGGAAACACCATATATTTT
>TRBV4-1|TRBJ1-1|TRBD1|few
CASSQSEQGTFAAFF
TGCGCCAGCAGCCAATCCGAACAGGGGACTTTCGCGGCTTTCTTT
>TRBV16|TRBJ2-1|TRBD1|-
CASSQSGDRYNEQFF
TGTGCCAGCAGCCAATCCGGGGACAGATACAATGAGCAGTTCTTC
>TRBV5-6|TRBJ2-7|-|once
CASSPGSPSYEQYF
TGTGCCAGCAGCCCCGGGTCCCCCTCCTACGAGCAGTACTTC
>TRBV4-1|TRBJ2-7|TRBD2|-
CASSPAGAPYEQYF
TGCGCCAGCAGTCCAGCGGGAGCCCCCTACGAGCAGTACTTC
>TRBV9|TRBJ1-5|-|-
CASSALDSRGQPQHF
TGTGCCAGCAGCGCCCTTGACAGTCGCGGCCAGCCCCAGCATTTT
>TRBV10-3|TRBJ1-2|-|few
CAISESGGGVNYGYTF
TGTGCCATCAGTGAGTCCGGCGGGGGAGTTAACTATGGCTACACCTTC
>TRBV11-1|TRBJ1-1|-|-
CASSWGGGELNTEAFF
TGTGCCAGCAGCTGGGGTGGGGGGGAATTGAACACTGAAGCTTTCTTT
>TRBV6-5|TRBJ1-5|TRBD1|-
CASSRDRGEQPQHF
TGTGCCAGCAGCCGGGACAGGGGAGAACAGCCCCAGCATTTT
>TRBV5-1|TRBJ2-5|TRBD1|once
CASSLGQGETQYF
TGCGCCAGCAGCCTAGGACAGGGAGAGACCCAGTACTTC
>TRBV6-1|TRBJ2-7|TRBD1|-
CASTEPGTGSNEQYF
TGTGCCAGCACTGAACCGGGGACAGGGTCCAACGAGCAGTACTTC
>TRBV10-3|TRBJ2-7|TRBD2|-
CAIAVPPSGGPPEQYF
TGTGCCATCGCAGTACCACCGAGCGGGGGCCCTCCCGAGCAGTACTTC
>TRBV7-9|TRBJ2-1|TRBD2|-
CSSSPLAGGPYNEQFF
TGTTCCAGCAGCCCATTAGCGGGGGGGCCCTACAATGAGCAGTTCTTC
>TRBV6-1|TRBJ1-5|-|-
CASSEGSGLLQPQHF
TGTGCCAGCAGTGAGGGCTCAGGGTTGTTACAGCCCCAGCATTTT
>TRBV11-1|TRBJ1-1|TRBD1|-
CASSRRQGSTDTEAFF
TGTGCCAGCAGCCGGCGACAGGGATCAACGGACACTGAAGCTTTCTTT
>TRBV7-8|TRBJ2-3|-|once
CASTESATQGTQYF
TGTGCCAGCACCGAGAGTGCGACACAGGGTACGCAGTATTTT
>TRBV9|TRBJ1-2|-|-
CASSADTNNYGYTF
TGTGCCAGCAGCGCGGACACAAACAACTATGGCTACACCTTC
>TRBV5-6|TRBJ2-7|TRBD2|-
CASSKPLAGNSYEQYF
TGTGCCAGCAGCAAGCCACTAGCGGGCAACTCCTACGAGCAGTACTTC
>TRBV5-1|TRBJ1-4|-|-
CASSQVGGNEKLFF
TGCGCCAGCAGCCAAGTAGGGGGAAACGAAAAACTGTTTTTT